This TCR beta chain emerged from a study of T cells in Graves' hyperthyroidism and ophthalmopathy. Study results and caveats: Before onset, by a median of about six months, the model predicted ophthalmopathy.

This CDR3 is built from 13 residues. Per the germline V gene, CDR1 is GTSNPN and CDR2 is SVGIG (reference sequence). V was clipped by 3 bases and J by 0 bases, with 8 bases between them. This clonotype was detected a few times. Its antigen is as yet unknown. Amplification yielded TCR beta CDR3 regions, with RNA transcripts as the source. First-round RT-PCR with HTBI primers amplified the TCR CDR3 region. From the multiplex PCR reads, TCRdb called clonotypes with MiXCR, one entry per CDR3 protein. The data show 700,000 or so distinct CDR3 sequences, about 15% seen once. Sequenced material: blood. This receptor was identified in a young man with Graves' hyperthyroidism. V gene TRBV30 combines with J gene TRBJ1-2; no definite D call. The CDR3 loop reads CAWRGYTNYGYTF. In DNA, the CDR3 is TGTGCCTGGAGAGGATATACTAACTATGGCTACACCTTC.